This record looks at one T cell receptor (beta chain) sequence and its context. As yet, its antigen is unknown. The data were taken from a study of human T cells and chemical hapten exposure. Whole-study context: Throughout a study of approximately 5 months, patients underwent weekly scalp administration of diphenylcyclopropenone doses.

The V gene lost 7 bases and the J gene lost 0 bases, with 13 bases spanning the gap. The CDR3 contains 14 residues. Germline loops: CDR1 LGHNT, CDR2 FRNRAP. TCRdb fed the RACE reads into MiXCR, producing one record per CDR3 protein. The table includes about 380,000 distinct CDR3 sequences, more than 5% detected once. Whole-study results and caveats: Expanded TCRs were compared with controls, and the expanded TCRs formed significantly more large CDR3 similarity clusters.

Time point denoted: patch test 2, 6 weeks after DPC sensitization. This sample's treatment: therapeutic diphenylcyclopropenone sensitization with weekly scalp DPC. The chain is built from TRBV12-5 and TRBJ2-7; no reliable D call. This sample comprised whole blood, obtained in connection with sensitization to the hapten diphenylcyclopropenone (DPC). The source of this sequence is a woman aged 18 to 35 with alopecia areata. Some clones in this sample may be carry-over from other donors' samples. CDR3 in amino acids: CASAADGRSYEQYF. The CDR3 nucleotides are TGTGCTAGTGCCGCGGACGGCCGCTCCTACGAGCAGTACTTC.